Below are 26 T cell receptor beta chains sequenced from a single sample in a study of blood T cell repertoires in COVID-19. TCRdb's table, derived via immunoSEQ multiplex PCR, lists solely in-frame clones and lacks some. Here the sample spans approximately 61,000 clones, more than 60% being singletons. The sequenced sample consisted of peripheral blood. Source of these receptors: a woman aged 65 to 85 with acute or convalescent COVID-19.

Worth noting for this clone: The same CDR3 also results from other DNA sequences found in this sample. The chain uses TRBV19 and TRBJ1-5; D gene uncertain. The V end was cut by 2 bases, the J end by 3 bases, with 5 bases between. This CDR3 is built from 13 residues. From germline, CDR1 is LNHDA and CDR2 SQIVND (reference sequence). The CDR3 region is CASSIQNNQPQHF. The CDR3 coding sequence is TGTGCCAGTAGTATACAGAACAATCAGCCCCAGCATTTT.

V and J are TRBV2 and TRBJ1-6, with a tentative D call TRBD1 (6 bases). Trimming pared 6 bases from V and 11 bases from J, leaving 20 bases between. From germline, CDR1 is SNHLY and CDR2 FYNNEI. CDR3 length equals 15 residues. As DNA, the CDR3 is TGTGCCAGCAGGGACAGTTCGAGCACTACGACACCCCTCCACTTT. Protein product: CASRDSSSTTTPLHF.

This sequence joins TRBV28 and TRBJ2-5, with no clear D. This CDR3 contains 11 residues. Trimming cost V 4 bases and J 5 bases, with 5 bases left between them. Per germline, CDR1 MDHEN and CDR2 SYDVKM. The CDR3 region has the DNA TGTGCCAGCAGTTCCCGTGAGACCCAGTACTTC. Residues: CASSSRETQYF.

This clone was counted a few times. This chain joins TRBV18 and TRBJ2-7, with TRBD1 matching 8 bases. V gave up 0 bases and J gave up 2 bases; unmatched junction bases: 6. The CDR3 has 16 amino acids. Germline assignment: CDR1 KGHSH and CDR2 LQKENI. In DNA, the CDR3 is TGTGCCAGCTCACCACCTTTGACAGGGGCCCCCTACGAGCAGTACTTC. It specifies CASSPPLTGAPYEQYF.

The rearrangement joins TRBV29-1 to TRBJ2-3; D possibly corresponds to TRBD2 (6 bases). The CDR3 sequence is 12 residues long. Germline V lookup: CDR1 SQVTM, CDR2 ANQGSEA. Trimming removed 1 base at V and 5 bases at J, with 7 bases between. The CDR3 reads CSVEGGEDTQYF. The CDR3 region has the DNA TGCAGCGTTGAAGGGGGGGAAGATACGCAGTATTTT.

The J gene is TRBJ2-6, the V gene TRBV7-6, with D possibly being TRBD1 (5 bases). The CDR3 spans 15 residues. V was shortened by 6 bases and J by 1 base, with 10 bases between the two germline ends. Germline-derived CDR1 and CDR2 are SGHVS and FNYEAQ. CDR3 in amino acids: CASSNQGSGANVLTF. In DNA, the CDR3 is TGTGCCAGCAGTAACCAGGGTTCTGGGGCCAACGTCCTGACTTTC.

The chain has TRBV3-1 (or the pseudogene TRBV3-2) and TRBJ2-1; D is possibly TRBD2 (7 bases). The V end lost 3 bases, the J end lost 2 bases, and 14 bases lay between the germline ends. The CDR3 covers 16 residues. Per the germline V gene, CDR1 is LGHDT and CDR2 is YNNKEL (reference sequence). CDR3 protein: CASSQSGGGPYNEQFF. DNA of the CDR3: TGTGCCAGCAGCCAGAGCGGCGGGGGCCCCTACAATGAGCAGTTCTTC.

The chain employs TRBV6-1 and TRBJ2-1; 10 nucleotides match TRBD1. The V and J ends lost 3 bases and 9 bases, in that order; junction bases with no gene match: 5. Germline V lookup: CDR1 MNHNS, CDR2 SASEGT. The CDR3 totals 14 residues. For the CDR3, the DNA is TGTGCCAGCAGTGATCAGACAGGGGGCAGTGAGCAGTTCTTC. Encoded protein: CASSDQTGGSEQFF.

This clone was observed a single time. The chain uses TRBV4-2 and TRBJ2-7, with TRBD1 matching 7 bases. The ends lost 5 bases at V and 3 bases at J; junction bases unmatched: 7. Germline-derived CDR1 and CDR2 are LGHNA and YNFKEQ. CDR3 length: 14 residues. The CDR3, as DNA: TGTGCCAGCAGCGTACGACAGGGTAGCTACGAGCAGTACTTC. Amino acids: CASSVRQGSYEQYF.

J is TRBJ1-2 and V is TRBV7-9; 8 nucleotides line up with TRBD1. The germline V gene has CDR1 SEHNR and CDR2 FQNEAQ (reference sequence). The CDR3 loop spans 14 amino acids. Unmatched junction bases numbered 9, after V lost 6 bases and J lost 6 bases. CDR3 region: CASSPQGAPDGYTF. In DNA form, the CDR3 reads TGTGCCAGCAGTCCTCAGGGGGCGCCGGATGGCTACACCTTC.

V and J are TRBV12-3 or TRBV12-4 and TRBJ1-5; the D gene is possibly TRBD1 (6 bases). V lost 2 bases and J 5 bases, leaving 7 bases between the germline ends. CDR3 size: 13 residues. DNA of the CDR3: TGTGCCAGCAGTTTATCAGGGGATCAGCCCCAGCATTTT. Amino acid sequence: CASSLSGDQPQHF.

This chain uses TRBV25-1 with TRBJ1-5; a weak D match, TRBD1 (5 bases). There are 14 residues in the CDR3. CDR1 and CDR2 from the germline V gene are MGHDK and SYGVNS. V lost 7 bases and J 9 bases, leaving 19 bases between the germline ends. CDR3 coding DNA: TGTGCCAGCACTCCCATCGAGCGGGGACGGCCCCAGCATTTT. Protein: CASTPIERGRPQHF.

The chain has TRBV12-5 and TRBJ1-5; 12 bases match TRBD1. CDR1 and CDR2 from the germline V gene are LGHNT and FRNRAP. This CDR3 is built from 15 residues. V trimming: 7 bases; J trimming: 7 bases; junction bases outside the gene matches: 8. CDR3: CASVSGQGANQPQHF. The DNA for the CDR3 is TGTGCTAGTGTCTCGGGACAGGGGGCAAACCAGCCCCAGCATTTT.

This chain's CDR3 is CASSSASGGAHEQFF. The CDR3 DNA is TGCGCCAGCAGCTCGGCTAGCGGGGGGGCCCATGAGCAGTTCTTC. The chain joins TRBV5-1 to TRBJ2-1, with 12 bases that match TRBD2. With 3 bases clipped from V and 8 bases from J, the junction kept 6 bases outside the gene matches. Looked up from germline, CDR1 is SGHRS and CDR2 is YFSETQ. The CDR3 length is 15 residues.

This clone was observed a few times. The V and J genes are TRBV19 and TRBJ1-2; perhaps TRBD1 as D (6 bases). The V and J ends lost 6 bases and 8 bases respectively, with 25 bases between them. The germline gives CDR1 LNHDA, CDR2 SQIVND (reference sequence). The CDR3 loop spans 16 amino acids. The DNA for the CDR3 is TGTGCCAGTAGCAACAGGGACACTCTTGCCCTCGGCGGCTACACCTTC. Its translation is CASSNRDTLALGGYTF.

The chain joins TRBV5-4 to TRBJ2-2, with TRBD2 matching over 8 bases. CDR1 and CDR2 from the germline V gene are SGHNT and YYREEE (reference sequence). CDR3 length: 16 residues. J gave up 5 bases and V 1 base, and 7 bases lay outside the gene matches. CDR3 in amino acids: CASSLKGSGVTGELFF. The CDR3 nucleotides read TGTGCCAGCAGCTTGAAAGGTAGCGGGGTTACCGGGGAGCTGTTTTTT. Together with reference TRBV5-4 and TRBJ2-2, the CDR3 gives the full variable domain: ETGVTQSPTHLIKTRGQQVTLRCSSQSGHNTVSWYQQALGQGPQFIFQYYREEENGRGNFPPRFSGLQFPNYSSELNVNALELDDSALYLCASSLKGSGVTGELFFGEGSRLTVL.

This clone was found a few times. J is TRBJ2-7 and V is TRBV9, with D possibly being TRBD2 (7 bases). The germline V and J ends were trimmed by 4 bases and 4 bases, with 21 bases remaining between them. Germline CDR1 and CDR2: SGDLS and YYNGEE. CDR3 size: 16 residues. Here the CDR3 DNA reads TGTGCCAGCAGCCGCGGCCCGGGGGGCTCCCTTTACGAGCAGTACTTC. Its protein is CASSRGPGGSLYEQYF.

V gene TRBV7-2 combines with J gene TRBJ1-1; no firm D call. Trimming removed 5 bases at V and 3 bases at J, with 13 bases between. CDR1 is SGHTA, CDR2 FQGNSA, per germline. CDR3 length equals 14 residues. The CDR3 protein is CASSPQAGYTEAFF. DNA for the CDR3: TGTGCCAGCAGCCCCCAGGCGGGGTACACTGAAGCTTTCTTT. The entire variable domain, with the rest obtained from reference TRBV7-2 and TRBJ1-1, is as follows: GAGVSQSPSNKVTEKGKDVELRCDPISGHTALYWYRQSLGQGLEFLIYFQGNSAPDKSGLPSDRFSAERTGGSVSTLTIQRTQQEDSAVYLCASSPQAGYTEAFFGQGTRLTVV.

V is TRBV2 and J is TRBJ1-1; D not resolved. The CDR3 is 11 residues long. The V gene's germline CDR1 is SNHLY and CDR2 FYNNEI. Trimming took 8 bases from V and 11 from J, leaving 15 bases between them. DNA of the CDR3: TGTGCCAGCTGGAGGTCGGCTCGGGCTTTCTTT. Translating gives CASWRSARAFF.

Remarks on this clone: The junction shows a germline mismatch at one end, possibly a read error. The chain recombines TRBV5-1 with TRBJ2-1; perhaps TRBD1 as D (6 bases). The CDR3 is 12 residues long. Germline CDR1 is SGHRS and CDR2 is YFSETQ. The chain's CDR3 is CASRLDSNEQFF. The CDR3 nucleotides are TGCGCCAGCAGATTGGACAGTAATGAGCAGTTCTTC.

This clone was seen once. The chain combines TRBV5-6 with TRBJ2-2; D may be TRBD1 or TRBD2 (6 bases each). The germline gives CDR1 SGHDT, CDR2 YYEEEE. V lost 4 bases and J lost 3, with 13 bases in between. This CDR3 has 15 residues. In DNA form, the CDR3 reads TGTGCCAGCAGCCTGGGGGGCCTCGACACCGGGGAGCTGTTTTTT. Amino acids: CASSLGGLDTGELFF.

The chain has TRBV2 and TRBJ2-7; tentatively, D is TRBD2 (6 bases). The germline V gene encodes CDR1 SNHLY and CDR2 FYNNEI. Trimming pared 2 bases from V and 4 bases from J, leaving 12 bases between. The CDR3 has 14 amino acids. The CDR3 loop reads CASSERRAGYEQYF. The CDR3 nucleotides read TGTGCCAGCAGTGAACGGAGGGCAGGGTACGAGCAGTACTTC.

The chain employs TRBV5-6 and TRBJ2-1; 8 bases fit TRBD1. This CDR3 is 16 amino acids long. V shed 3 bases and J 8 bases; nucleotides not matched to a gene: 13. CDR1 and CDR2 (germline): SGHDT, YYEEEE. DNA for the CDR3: TGTGCCAGCAGCTCTCTTGAGGACAGGGAGGTTCATGAGCAGTTCTTC. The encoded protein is CASSSLEDREVHEQFF.

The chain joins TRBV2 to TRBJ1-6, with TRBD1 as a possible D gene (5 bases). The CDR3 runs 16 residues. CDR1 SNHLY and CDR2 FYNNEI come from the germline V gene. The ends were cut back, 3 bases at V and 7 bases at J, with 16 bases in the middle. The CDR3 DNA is TGTGCCAGCAGTGATTATCTCCGGACAAGGAATTCACCCCTCCACTTT. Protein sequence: CASSDYLRTRNSPLHF.

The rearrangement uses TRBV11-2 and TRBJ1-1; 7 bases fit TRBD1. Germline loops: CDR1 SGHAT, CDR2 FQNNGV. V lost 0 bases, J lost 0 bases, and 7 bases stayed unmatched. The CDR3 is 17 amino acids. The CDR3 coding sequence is TGTGCCAGCAGCTTAGATACCACAGGGGATTTGAACACTGAAGCTTTCTTT. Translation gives CASSLDTTGDLNTEAFF. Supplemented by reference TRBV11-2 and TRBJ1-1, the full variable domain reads EAGVAQSPRYKIIEKRQSVAFWCNPISGHATLYWYQQILGQGPKLLIQFQNNGVVDDSQLPKDRFSAERLKGVDSTLKIQPAKLEDSAVYLCASSLDTTGDLNTEAFFGQGTRLTVV.

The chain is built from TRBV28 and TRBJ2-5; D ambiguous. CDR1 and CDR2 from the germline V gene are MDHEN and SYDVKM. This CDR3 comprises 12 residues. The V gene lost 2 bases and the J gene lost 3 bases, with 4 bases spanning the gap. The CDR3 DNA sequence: TGTGCCAGCAGTTTAGTAAAAGAGACCCAGTACTTC. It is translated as CASSLVKETQYF. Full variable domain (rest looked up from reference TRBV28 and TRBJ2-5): DVKVTQSSRYLVKRTGEKVFLECVQDMDHENMFWYRQDPGLGLRLIYFSYDVKMKEKGDIPEGYSVSREKKERFSLILESASTNQTSMYLCASSLVKETQYFGPGTRLLVL.